The clone carrying this T cell receptor (beta chain) was seen at least ten times. Its specificity is not known. The data originate from a study of identical twins. Study results and limitations: Memory repertoires lacked the insertion deficit that abundant cord blood beta clonotypes showed.

Healthy Caucasians provided all donations. TCRdb reanalysed the 5' RACE reads using MiXCR and keeps one entry per CDR3 protein. The table includes 500,000 to 650,000 distinct CDR3 sequences, 20% to 25% detected once. This sample was also put to use in a study of yellow fever vaccine responses in identical twins.

Material: CD4+ T cells sorted from blood. This sequence originates from a woman younger than 35 in good health.

DNA of the CDR3: TGCGCCAGCAGCATCCGGACAGGGGGTAACACCGGGGAGCTGTTTTTT. This translates into CASSIRTGGNTGELFF. V and J are TRBV5-1 and TRBJ2-2; 10 positions agree with TRBD1. The CDR3 extends over 16 amino acids. CDR1 and CDR2 from the germline V gene are SGHRS and YFSETQ. The trim removed 4 bases at V and 2 bases at J, leaving 5 bases unmatched.